The 21 T cell receptor beta chains below all came from one sample that was sequenced in a study of blood T cell repertoires in COVID-19. Clones were read by immunoSEQ multiplex PCR, and TCRdb kept only the in-frame ones, dropping some. The sample lists roughly 100,000 clones; less than 90% were seen once. The sequenced material came from peripheral blood. Source of these receptors: a human donor in a cohort sampled during active COVID-19.

V usage is TRBV6-5 and J usage is TRBJ2-3, with 9 bases matching TRBD1. V shed 5 bases, J shed 6 bases, and the junction held 6 bases outside the gene matches. This CDR3 contains 14 residues. Per the germline V gene, CDR1 is MNHEY and CDR2 is SVGAGI. CDR3 nucleotide sequence: TGTGCCAGCAGTAGGACAGGGGAGGTCGATACGCAGTATTTT. Its translation is CASSRTGEVDTQYF.

The rearrangement joins TRBV19 to TRBJ2-2; 7 nucleotides agree with TRBD1. V trimming: 9 bases; J trimming: 4 bases; junction bases outside the gene matches: 5. The CDR3 totals 13 residues. Germline CDR1 reads LNHDA; CDR2 reads SQIVND (reference sequence). The CDR3: CASRDSLTGELFF. The CDR3 DNA is TGTGCCAGCAGGGACAGCCTCACCGGGGAGCTGTTTTTT.

This clone came up once. This sequence joins TRBV3-1 (or the pseudogene TRBV3-2) and TRBJ1-3; no clear D. Trimming removed 2 bases from V and 8 bases from J, with 19 bases in between. Germline assignment: CDR1 LGHDT and CDR2 YNNKEL (reference sequence). The CDR3 runs to 16 residues. The CDR3 coding sequence is TGTGCCAGCAGCCAATACCGAGGCTCTGGAGGTGACACCATATATTTT. Amino acids: CASSQYRGSGGDTIYF.

The table lists this clone with a count of one. The chain links TRBV9 to TRBJ1-4, with 8 bases lining up with TRBD1. The trim removed 4 bases at V and 10 bases at J, leaving 12 bases unmatched. Germline CDR1 is SGDLS and CDR2 is YYNGEE. The CDR3 totals 15 residues. The chain's CDR3 is CASSPGGQAQGKLFF. The CDR3 nucleotides read TGTGCCAGCAGCCCAGGGGGACAGGCTCAAGGAAAACTGTTTTTT.

This clone is a singleton in its sample. This sequence joins TRBV7-3 and TRBJ2-7; 11 positions match TRBD2. CDR3 length equals 15 residues. The junction had 7 bases not matched to a gene; V was cut back by 2 bases and J by 7 bases. Germline CDR1 reads SGHTA; CDR2 reads FQGTGA. CDR3 protein: CASSLELAGGSEQYF. CDR3 nucleotide sequence: TGTGCCAGCAGCTTAGAGCTAGCGGGAGGCTCAGAGCAGTACTTC.

V usage is TRBV14 and J usage is TRBJ2-7; 7 bases line up with TRBD2. The CDR3 has 14 amino acids. CDR1 is SGHDN, CDR2 FVKESK, per germline. V was clipped by 8 bases and J by 7 bases; unmatched bases: 14. Here the CDR3 reads CASRRDSTAGEQYF. CDR3 nucleotide sequence: TGTGCCAGCCGAAGGGACTCTACAGCGGGGGAGCAGTACTTC.

Only one count was recorded for this clone. The V gene is TRBV18, the J gene TRBJ1-5, with D possibly TRBD1 on 6 matching bases. The CDR3 is 14 residues long. The germline gives CDR1 KGHSH, CDR2 LQKENI. V was clipped by 4 bases and J by 4 bases, with 11 bases between them. CDR3 coding DNA: TGTGCCAGCTCACGTGCAGGGGATAATCAGCCCCAGCATTTT. It specifies CASSRAGDNQPQHF.

J is TRBJ2-1 and V is TRBV7-6; TRBD2 agrees at 7 bases. This CDR3 has 15 residues. Trimming removed 4 bases from V and 2 bases from J; junction bases left unmatched: 5. Germline V gene lookup returns CDR1 SGHVS and CDR2 FNYEAQ. CDR3 region: CASSSTAGPYNEQFF. CDR3 DNA: TGTGCCAGCAGCTCCACAGCGGGACCCTACAATGAGCAGTTCTTC.

This clone turned up a few times. The chain has TRBV5-8 and TRBJ1-5, with D possibly matching TRBD1 (5 bases). The length of the CDR3 is 15 residues. V was cut by 0 bases and J by 9 bases, with 16 bases left in between. CDR1 and CDR2 from the germline V gene are SGHTS and YDEGEE. The CDR3 reads CASSLAGLGVSPQHF. The CDR3 coding sequence is TGTGCCAGCAGCTTGGCCGGTCTAGGGGTATCGCCCCAGCATTTT.

This clone has more than one count but fewer than ten. This chain links TRBV28 with TRBJ2-3; D may be TRBD2 (5 bases). This CDR3 is built from 14 residues. Germline V CDR1 and CDR2: MDHEN, SYDVKM. V was cut by 6 bases and J by 2 bases, with 12 bases left in between. The chain's CDR3 is CASRGLTPTDTQYF. CDR3 DNA: TGTGCCAGCAGAGGACTTACCCCCACAGATACGCAGTATTTT.

This chain joins TRBV12-5 and TRBJ2-7; D gene unclear. Trimming shortened V by 6 bases and J by 5 bases, and 11 bases separated the two germline ends. CDR3 length equals 12 residues. Germline V gives CDR1 LGHNT, CDR2 FRNRAP. For the CDR3, the DNA is TGTGCTAGTGGCTCCGGTCCCCACGAGCAGTACTTC. Its protein product is CASGSGPHEQYF.

This chain connects TRBV7-6 to TRBJ2-2; 10 nucleotides agree with TRBD2. This CDR3 is built from 17 residues. Germline trimming cut 5 bases from V and 7 bases from J; bases unmatched to any gene: 13. Germline V lookup: CDR1 SGHVS, CDR2 FNYEAQ. CDR3 nucleotide sequence: TGTGCCAGCAGCCCCCGAGGAAGCGGGAGGGCTGACGGGGAGCTGTTTTTT. This encodes CASSPRGSGRADGELFF.

The chain combines TRBV6-5 with TRBJ2-4; 8 nucleotides agree with TRBD1. This CDR3 contains 16 residues. Unmatched junction bases numbered 5, after V lost 0 bases and J lost 4 bases. Germline CDR1 MNHEY, CDR2 SVGAGI. The DNA for the CDR3 is TGTGCCAGCAGTTACTCGGCGACAGGGGCTAAAAACATTCAGTACTTC. It codes for CASSYSATGAKNIQYF.

This chain uses TRBV5-5 with TRBJ2-5; TRBD2 matches at 9 bases. There are 14 residues in the CDR3. Germline lookup yields CDR1 SGHKS and CDR2 YYEKEE (reference sequence). Losses at the gene ends were 1 base for V and 4 bases for J; bases not matched to a gene: 2. CDR3: CASSLPAGGETQYF. The CDR3 DNA reads as TGTGCCAGCAGCTTGCCAGCGGGGGGAGAGACCCAGTACTTC.

This sequence joins TRBV9 and TRBJ1-4; D unresolved. Germline CDR1 reads SGDLS; CDR2 reads YYNGEE. The CDR3 loop spans 14 amino acids. Deletions cut 1 base from V and 4 bases from J, with 8 bases between. The CDR3 nucleotides read TGTGCCAGCAGCGTAACAGACTATAATGAAAAACTGTTTTTT. This codes for CASSVTDYNEKLFF.

This rearrangement joins TRBV5-1 to TRBJ2-1; 9 bases are shared with TRBD1. The CDR3 is 14 amino acids. Germline V CDR1 and CDR2: SGHRS, YFSETQ. V shed 6 bases, J shed 8 bases, and the junction held 9 bases outside the gene matches. In nucleotides, the CDR3 is TGCGCCAGCATTGGCGACAGGGGGTCGCATGAGCAGTTCTTC. Its translation is CASIGDRGSHEQFF. Full variable domain (missing parts from reference TRBV5-1 and TRBJ2-1): KAGVTQTPRYLIKTRGQQVTLSCSPISGHRSVSWYQQTPGQGLQFLFEYFSETQRNKGNFPGRFSGRQFSNSRSEMNVSTLELGDSALYLCASIGDRGSHEQFFGPGTRLTVL.

The chain couples TRBV4-2 to TRBJ2-5; 9 nucleotides agree with TRBD2. This CDR3 region has 14 residues. Germline CDR1 is LGHNA and CDR2 is YNFKEQ. V trimming: 5 bases; J trimming: 6 bases; junction bases outside the gene matches: 7. The CDR3, as DNA: TGTGCCAGCAGCATAACCGGGACTAGCCAGACCCAGTACTTC. It encodes CASSITGTSQTQYF.

J is TRBJ1-6 and V is TRBV19; D remains unclear. This CDR3 is 16 amino acids long. V was cut by 1 base and J by 10 bases, with 17 bases left in between. Germline V CDR1 and CDR2: LNHDA, SQIVND (reference sequence). This CDR3 is CASSIASGPWRSPLHF. CDR3 DNA sequence: TGTGCCAGTAGTATAGCCTCGGGCCCGTGGAGGTCACCCCTCCACTTT.

The genes are TRBV4-1 and TRBJ2-2; 12 bases are shared with TRBD2. This CDR3 is built from 17 residues. V shed 6 bases and J 5 bases; nucleotides not matched to a gene: 10. Germline CDR1 reads MGHRA; CDR2 reads YSYEKL. The CDR3 loop is CASRPGLAGPGTGELFF. The DNA of the CDR3 is TGCGCCAGCAGACCGGGACTAGCGGGCCCTGGGACCGGGGAGCTGTTTTTT.

The chain has TRBV19 and TRBJ2-7, with D tentatively TRBD1 (5 bases). V was clipped by 4 bases and J by 5 bases, with 9 bases between them. The V gene's germline CDR1 is LNHDA and CDR2 SQIVND (reference sequence). This CDR3 contains 12 residues. CDR3 loop: CASSKTGNEQYF. Written as DNA, the CDR3 is TGTGCCAGTAGTAAAACAGGCAACGAGCAGTACTTC.

This chain connects TRBV5-1 to TRBJ2-1; 8 nucleotides agree with TRBD1. The V gene end was trimmed by 2 bases and the J gene end by 8 bases; junction bases not matched to a gene: 3. This CDR3 comprises 13 residues. CDR1 and CDR2 (germline): SGHRS, YFSETQ. The CDR3 nucleotides read TGCGCCAGCAGCTTTCAGACAGGGGATGAGCAGTTCTTC. Its translation: CASSFQTGDEQFF. The full variable domain, rest sourced from reference TRBV5-1 and TRBJ2-1, is KAGVTQTPRYLIKTRGQQVTLSCSPISGHRSVSWYQQTPGQGLQFLFEYFSETQRNKGNFPGRFSGRQFSNSRSEMNVSTLELGDSALYLCASSFQTGDEQFFGPGTRLTVL.